Included here is one T cell receptor (beta chain) sequence, with context. Its antigen is unidentified. A read error may account for a junction end that differs from germline. Other DNA sequences in this sample translate to the same CDR3. The sample originates from a study of cytomegalovirus exposure and HLA in healthy donors. Study-wide findings and caveats: TCR beta sequences reportedly predicted most subjects' HLA-A and HLA-B alleles accurately.

There are 17 residues in the CDR3. Germline CDR1 is SGHVS and CDR2 is FQNEAQ. The PCR used 60 Vbeta and 13 Jbeta primers. Profiled with immunoSEQ multiplex PCR; TCRdb holds only in-frame clones, not every one. The data contain over 70,000 clones, about 80% of them singletons. What was sequenced was PBMCs. This sequence was found in a man aged 45-60 years in good health and CMV-seropositive. The chain has TRBV7-8 and TRBJ2-2; 7 bases fit TRBD2. The CDR3 nucleotides are TGCGCCAGCAGCCGCAAAGGACTAGGATCGAACACCGGGGAGCTGTTTTTT. This gives the protein CASSRKGLGSNTGELFF.